Sequencing of this T cell receptor beta chain was carried out in a study of cytomegalovirus exposure and HLA in healthy donors listed by TCRdb under 2017. General notes on the study: An earlier analysis of 587 of the donors reported over 250 Gb of sequence data and roughly 120 million unique TCR beta sequences obtained from about 179 million T cells. Alongside the repertoire data, information on donor age, sex, ethnicity and CMV serostatus was compiled. Every repertoire in the discovery cohort had been generated on one and the same sequencing platform. Because of strong linkage in the cohort, five DR-DQ haplotypes were treated as single units for association and clustering. The T cell repertoires of 666 subjects were profiled by immunosequencing and related to cytomegalovirus serostatus. In a later genetic analysis, genome-wide SNP genotypes for about 55% of the roughly 700 donors were used, and that subset was treated as a discovery cohort. High-throughput TCR immunosequencing, statistical association of individual TCRs with disease status, and machine learning were combined to predict cytomegalovirus infection status. Among some 410 genotyped donors of the cohort, an average of roughly 240,000 unique TCR beta nucleotide sequences were sequenced per donor, roughly a sixth of them non-productive. A later analysis re-analyzed previously published TCR beta repertoires from hundreds of donors and added high-resolution HLA genotyping to study TCR occurrence patterns. Both class I and class II loci were covered by HLA typing, at four-digit resolution. Typing coverage varied by locus: roughly 620-640 donors for A, B, C, DRB1 and DQB1; more than 500 for DQA1; over 600 for DPA1; approximately 490 for DPB1. An earlier analysis of approximately 500 of the donors applied high-throughput TCR beta sequencing to assess whether each TCR beta V gene segment acted as functional or pseudogenic. An early release that covered around 590 HLA-typed donors contained about 300 gigabases of sequencing data and tens of millions of unique TCR sequences. Among the roughly 400 genotyped donors, approximately 82% belonged to the genetic ancestry cluster associated with self-reported Caucasian donors. Rather than drawing on any new phenotypic data, the later analysis identified candidate immune exposures from TCR beta sequences and the way those sequences occurred across donors. Besides the first cohort of around 670 subjects, a separate validation cohort made up of 120 different subjects was used. The aim of the study was to test whether cataloging public T cell receptors could identify signatures of past pathogen exposure. The full study reports these points: Linkage disequilibrium might explain the correlated functional status among segregating V segments, but an unknown experimental factor could not be excluded. Across donors, most TCR sequences were observed very rarely, whereas some public TCRs were present in many individuals. This cohort had only TCR beta chains sequenced, and the lack of alpha or paired-chain data limited which features could be detected. The presence/absence analyses assumed that sequencing depth was roughly uniform across donors, and that assumption may not be true. In an earlier analysis of roughly 500 of the donors, most TCR beta V segments appeared in productive rearrangements about 87% or about 30% of the time, broadly matching IMGT annotations. Because HLA typing was unavailable for some donors at each locus, only the typed subset was used in association tests. In both the original and validation cohorts, the classifier was reported to diagnose cytomegalovirus status with high specificity and sensitivity. For the cohort, immune exposure information was limited to CMV serostatus. Assigning TCR associations to individual alleles was difficult when HLA alleles, especially DR and DQ, strongly co-occurred. In a later analysis, HLA-associated TCR beta chains were found to be more clonally expanded and to have lower generation probabilities than equally common non-associated chains. At a false discovery rate of 0.05, a later analysis linked approximately 18,000 TCR beta sequences to specific HLA alleles. In vitro tests confirmed that a few of the cytomegalovirus-associated TCR beta chains recognize cytomegalovirus antigens. Because counts were too low, 15 to 20 rarely observed V segments, including chromosome 9 orphons, were excluded from the earlier analysis of around 590 of the donors. A further reported finding was that TCR beta sequences accurately predicted the HLA-A and HLA-B alleles for most subjects in the first cohort. Some IMGT-functional V segments, including TRBV6-2 and TRBV6-3, could not be distinguished by the 87-base-pair reads and were therefore excluded. A later genetic analysis associated a missense DCLRE1C variant with V-gene and J-gene trimming of TCR beta chains, and an independent cohort replicated the association. According to the authors, the approach could potentially be generalized to other disease states and immunological phenotypes. A later analysis reported that several top co-occurrence clusters appeared linked to parvovirus B19, influenza, CMV and Epstein-Barr virus. A later analysis found that TCR association rates varied across HLA loci, with DRB1 alleles showing the most associated TCRs and HLA-C alleles the fewest. The study gave a list of about 150 TCR beta chains associated with cytomegalovirus. The sequencing pipeline was judged likely to have produced a cluster of highly shared sequence variants as a technical artifact. A later genetic analysis reported fewer N-insertions in productive TCRs among donors in an Asian-associated ancestry cluster than the roughly 620-donor mean. A later analysis found that most CMV-associated TCR beta chains appeared HLA-restricted, with HLA associations seemingly driven largely by CMV exposure.

As to this clone: No antigen is known for it. Base qualities are not at hand, and no much larger clone is one base apart.

The library was prepared using the immunoSEQ multiplex PCR assay. The multiplex PCR relied on a mix of 60 forward primers for TCR Vbeta segments and 13 reverse primers for TCR Jbeta segments. The CDR3 region of rearranged TCR beta genes was amplified from genomic DNA by a multiplex PCR assay. On the Illumina HiSeq System, the amplified TCR beta libraries were sequenced as 87-base-pair reads. The paper's processing steps were these. Across the 670 or so repertoires, a later analysis counted 75 million to 90 million unique TCR beta chains, roughly 11 million of which were shared by at least two donors. To remove PCR and sequencing errors, raw reads were error-corrected and collapsed into unique sequences using a nearest-neighbor algorithm that merged closely related sequences. Alignment of CDR3 sequences to IMGT reference sequences was used to assign V, D and J gene segments. For a sequence to be retained, a match of at least six nucleotides was required to both a V gene segment and a J gene segment. A rearrangement counted as productive if the CDR3 had no stop codons and remained in frame with V and J, and every other rearrangement counted as non-productive. Following IMGT convention, CDR3 was defined as the stretch from the second conserved V-encoded cysteine to the conserved J-encoded phenylalanine. Sequences without an unambiguous match to a single V gene segment were excluded from the earlier analysis of almost 600 of the donors. In an earlier analysis of 587 of the donors, a V segment was called functional when productive rearrangements were above 56.7%, and segregating when the standard deviation between donors exceeded 5%. A statistical classification framework was built for diagnosing cytomegalovirus status from the catalog of TCR beta chain sequences. V and J gene assignment, in a later analysis, came from comparing TCR nucleotide sequences with IMGT/GENE-DB human TR gene sequences. Using the TCRdist pipeline, a later analysis assigned CDR3 sequences along with most-parsimonious VDJ recombination scenarios. In a later analysis, each TCR beta chain was defined by its CDR3 amino acid sequence together with its V-gene family, and reads lacking a unique V-gene family were excluded. In a later analysis, nearly 600 highly shared, low-generation-probability nucleotide sequences were removed to address suspected cross-contamination and a sequencing artifact. A later analysis calculated a clonal expansion index for each public chain from normalized within-repertoire ranks of inferred template counts. In a later analysis, generation probabilities were computed with a VDJ recombination model fitted to out-of-frame rearrangements, and the resulting probabilities were checked against IGoR. A later analysis scored TCR-TCR, TCR-HLA and TCR-CMV co-occurrence with hypergeometric tests, applying a repertoire-size bias correction to TCR pairs. To estimate false discovery rates, a later analysis permuted the HLA or CMV assignments 20 times. In a later analysis, co-occurring TCRs were grouped using DBSCAN, with TCRdist sequence similarity added in when clustering inside HLA-allele-positive subsets. Co-occurrence clustering excluded repertoires with fewer than 30,000 or more than 120,000 public chains, plus five with anomalous nucleotide sharing. TCRdb re-hosts the immuneACCESS table, in-frame sequences only. Its copies lack some clones; in the studies checked, an unresolved V gene accounts for under half of them, and the cause for the rest is not known. D and trimming come from the DNA, and the V and J calls and clone size come from that table. For this sample the table gives about 35,000 clones, of which 75% to 85% were detected only once. The top ten clonotypes cover approximately 5.6% of the sample.

CDR1 and CDR2, per the germline V gene, are SGHRS and YFSETQ. The junction shows trimming of 5 bases on V and 8 bases on J, and the gene matches do not reach 11 bases of it. The CDR3 measures 14 amino acids from cysteine to phenylalanine. Just the 42-base CDR3 DNA is kept, in frame starting at base 1. In total, roughly 710 healthy bone marrow donors made up the cohort. At the time of sampling, every cohort member was nominally healthy, though immune exposures that went unrecorded were likely present. The donor tested CMV seronegative, placing the donor among the 350 to 400 seronegative members of the cohort. Each donor provided a peripheral blood sample, and peripheral blood mononuclear cells were used for TCR beta sequencing. Genomic DNA was extracted from the blood cell samples with the Qiagen DNeasy Blood Extraction Kit.

The source of this sequence is a male donor in good health and CMV-seronegative. Input material: PBMCs. The receptor chain draws on TRBV5-1 and TRBJ1-2, with 8 central nucleotides matching TRBD1. The DNA sequence is as follows: TGCGCCAGCAGTTCACCCGGACAGGGAGGCGGCTACACCTTC. Its protein is CASSSPGQGGGYTF.